This T cell receptor beta chain was sequenced during a study of cytomegalovirus exposure and HLA in healthy donors. The junction had 9 bases not matched to a gene; V was cut back by 2 bases and J by 2 bases. Germline V gene data show CDR1 as LNHNV and CDR2 as YYDKDF (reference sequence). The CDR3 is 19 residues long. A remark on this clone: Its antigen is currently unknown.

Study-level points and caveats: High sensitivity and specificity were reportedly achieved when the classifier diagnosed cytomegalovirus status. A later analysis found TCR association rates differed by HLA locus, highest for DRB1 and lowest for HLA-C. For most TCR beta V segments, an earlier analysis put the productive rate at about 87% or about 30% of the time.

Amplification used 60 Vbeta primers and 13 Jbeta primers. Generated by immunoSEQ multiplex PCR, the TCRdb table keeps only in-frame clones and is missing some. The sample records around 76,000 clones, roughly 73% being singletons. The TCR originated in a woman between 40 and 50 years old in good health and CMV-seropositive. The sequencing input was PBMCs. V gene TRBV15 combines with J gene TRBJ2-2, with TRBD2 identical over 12 bases. The CDR3 DNA sequence: TGTGCCACCAGCAGACCTAAGACTAGCGGGAGCTTAAACACCGGGGAGCTGTTTTTT. Amino acid sequence: CATSRPKTSGSLNTGELFF.